The next 28 T cell receptor beta chains were all read from a single sample in a study of long-term antiretroviral therapy in people with HIV. Researchers report immunoSEQ v3.0 was run at survey level. Repertoires were generated with immunoSEQ multiplex PCR, while TCRdb's copy carries only in-frame clones and drops some. The repertoire includes 20,000 to 25,000 clones, roughly four fifths of them detected once, and 4% to 6% sits in the top ten. Sequenced here: unsorted PBMCs, sampled 0.3 years after starting antiretroviral therapy. The receptors originated from a man aged 50 or older with HIV.

The V call is TRBV4-3, the J call TRBJ2-1; possibly TRBD1 for D (6 bases). CDR1 is LGHNA, CDR2 YSLEER, per germline. Deletions cut 0 bases from V and 5 bases from J, with 17 bases between. The CDR3 has 17 residues. The CDR3 reads CASSQDGVRGRNNEQFF. The CDR3 coding sequence is TGCGCCAGCAGCCAAGATGGGGTAAGGGGGAGAAACAATGAGCAGTTCTTC.

The V call is TRBV7-9, the J call TRBJ1-4; tentatively, D is TRBD1 (5 bases). The length of the CDR3 is 16 residues. The V end was cut by 2 bases, the J end by 6 bases, with 16 bases between. Germline V gene sequence: CDR1 SEHNR, CDR2 FQNEAQ (reference sequence). This chain's CDR3 is CASSLTGADWDEKLFF. CDR3 coding DNA: TGTGCCAGCAGCTTAACTGGGGCGGATTGGGATGAAAAACTGTTTTTT.

The gene calls are TRBV11-3 and TRBJ2-2; D is perhaps TRBD1 (5 bases). The CDR3 has 17 amino acids. Trimming left V 5 bases short and J 0 bases short, with 16 bases between. Germline CDR1 SGHNT, CDR2 YENEEA. The CDR3 DNA reads TGTGCCAGCAGCCCCTTTTTGGGGCGATCGAACACCGGGGAGCTGTTTTTT. It translates to CASSPFLGRSNTGELFF.

This sequence joins TRBV19 and TRBJ1-5, with D possibly matching TRBD1 (5 bases). V lost 0 bases and J 0 bases, leaving 6 bases between the germline ends. From germline, CDR1 is LNHDA and CDR2 SQIVND (reference sequence). The CDR3 length is 15 residues. The CDR3 sequence: CASSIEQDSNQPQHF. CDR3 DNA: TGTGCCAGTAGTATAGAACAGGATAGCAATCAGCCCCAGCATTTT.

The genes are TRBV6-5 and TRBJ2-2; D perhaps matches TRBD1 (7 bases). The V gene's germline CDR1 is MNHEY and CDR2 SVGAGI. There are 15 residues in the CDR3. Trimming removed 9 bases at V and 1 base at J, with 15 bases between. In nucleotides, the CDR3 is TGTGCCAGTTCCAGGGGGGACTTGAACACCGGGGAGCTGTTTTTT. Its translation is CASSRGDLNTGELFF.

V gene TRBV5-1 combines with J gene TRBJ2-7; D is uncertain. The CDR3 consists of 13 residues. Germline V lookup: CDR1 SGHRS, CDR2 YFSETQ. V was pared by 4 bases and J by 2 bases, with 10 bases between. CDR3 in DNA: TGCGCCAGCAGCCCGGAACCTGCCTACGAGCAGTACTTC. This encodes CASSPEPAYEQYF.

This clone was seen a single time. The rearrangement uses TRBV4-1 and TRBJ2-7, with 10 nucleotides matching TRBD2. This CDR3 is built from 17 residues. Germline values: CDR1 MGHRA, CDR2 YSYEKL. V was clipped by 4 bases and J by 0 bases; unmatched bases: 9. The CDR3 region has the DNA TGCGCCAGCAGCCCCTGGGCTAGCGGGGGAGGCTCCTACGAGCAGTACTTC. Amino acid sequence: CASSPWASGGGSYEQYF.

The chain is built from TRBV11-2 and TRBJ1-1; no clear D gene. CDR1 and CDR2 (germline): SGHAT, FQNNGV. This CDR3 spans 12 amino acids. V was shortened by 5 bases and J by 0 bases, with 4 bases between the two germline ends. CDR3 residues: CASSDLNTEAFF. In nucleotides, the CDR3 is TGTGCCAGCAGCGATCTGAACACTGAAGCTTTCTTT.

V and J are TRBV5-1 and TRBJ2-1; D perhaps matches TRBD2 (5 bases). V was trimmed by 4 bases and J by 9 bases, leaving 20 bases between them. Per the germline V gene, CDR1 is SGHRS and CDR2 is YFSETQ. There are 15 residues in the CDR3. CDR3 loop: CASSHPGEGEVEQFF. The CDR3 DNA follows: TGCGCCAGCAGCCACCCGGGCGAGGGTGAGGTTGAGCAGTTCTTC.

The gene calls are TRBV5-4 and TRBJ1-1; D not resolved. The CDR3 contains 11 residues. Per germline, CDR1 SGHNT and CDR2 YYREEE (reference sequence). Trimming cost V 3 bases and J 3 bases, with 3 bases left between them. The CDR3 here is CASSSDTEAFF. The DNA of the CDR3 is TGTGCCAGCAGCTCGGACACTGAAGCTTTCTTT.

The V gene is TRBV6-6, the J gene TRBJ2-7; the match to TRBD2 covers 7 bases. There are 14 residues in the CDR3. Germline CDR1 and CDR2: MNHNY and SVGAGI (reference sequence). V gave up 7 bases and J gave up 6 bases; unmatched junction bases: 12. CDR3 in amino acids: CASTFSGGGSEQYF. The DNA for the CDR3 is TGTGCCAGCACCTTCTCGGGGGGAGGATCCGAGCAGTACTTC.

The rearrangement joins TRBV5-4 to TRBJ1-4, with TRBD1 matching over 9 bases. There are 14 residues in the CDR3. V was clipped by 4 bases and J by 5 bases; unmatched bases: 3. Per the germline V gene, CDR1 is SGHNT and CDR2 is YYREEE (reference sequence). DNA for the CDR3: TGTGCCAGCAGCCTCGGACAGGGGAATGAAAAACTGTTTTTT. This sequence encodes CASSLGQGNEKLFF.

The CDR3 DNA follows: TGTGCCAGCAGCCACGGACTAGCGGGGGGTGAGACCCAGTACTTC. It translates to CASSHGLAGGETQYF. The chain uses TRBV28 and TRBJ2-5; 14 bases agree with TRBD2. With V trimmed by 6 bases and J by 5 bases, 5 bases remained unmatched. Looked up from germline, CDR1 is MDHEN and CDR2 is SYDVKM. This CDR3 region has 15 residues.

The chain uses TRBV19 and TRBJ1-6; possible D gene TRBD1, 6 bases. Trimming shortened V by 1 base and J by 10 bases, and 17 bases separated the two germline ends. CDR1 LNHDA and CDR2 SQIVND come from the germline V gene (reference sequence). There are 16 residues in the CDR3. CDR3 in amino acids: CASSIVGGESFSPLHF. CDR3 bases: TGTGCCAGTAGTATAGTAGGGGGAGAATCTTTCTCACCCCTCCACTTT. The entire variable domain, with the rest obtained from reference TRBV19 and TRBJ1-6, is as follows: DGGITQSPKYLFRKEGQNVTLSCEQNLNHDAMYWYRQDPGQGLRLIYYSQIVNDFQKGDIAEGYSVSREKKESFPLTVTSAQKNPTAFYLCASSIVGGESFSPLHFGNGTRLTVT.

The rearrangement joins TRBV28 to TRBJ1-2, with unresolved D. CDR1 is MDHEN, CDR2 SYDVKM, per germline. CDR3 length: 13 amino acids. Trimming stripped 0 bases from V and 3 bases from J, with 5 bases between. The CDR3 DNA reads as TGTGCCAGCAGTTTATGGGACCACTATGGCTACACCTTC. It translates to CASSLWDHYGYTF.

The rearrangement joins TRBV5-4 to TRBJ1-1; the D is unclear. The CDR3 runs to 15 residues. V dropped 0 bases and J dropped 0 bases, with 9 bases sitting between them. CDR1 and CDR2 (germline): SGHNT, YYREEE (reference sequence). This CDR3 is CASSLDQHMNTEAFF. Written as DNA, the CDR3 is TGTGCCAGCAGCTTGGATCAGCACATGAACACTGAAGCTTTCTTT.

This rearrangement joins TRBV15 to TRBJ2-1; D gene unclear. The V end was cut by 0 bases, the J end by 4 bases, with 7 bases between. Germline CDR1 LNHNV, CDR2 YYDKDF (reference sequence). This CDR3 comprises 14 residues. Here the CDR3 reads CATSRDRNYNEQFF. In DNA form, the CDR3 reads TGTGCCACCAGCAGAGATCGTAATTACAATGAGCAGTTCTTC.

The chain joins TRBV6-5 to TRBJ2-3; TRBD2 is a possible D gene (5 bases). The germline V gene encodes CDR1 MNHEY and CDR2 SVGAGI. This CDR3 region has 14 residues. Trimming removed 7 bases from V and 8 bases from J, with 19 bases in between. The CDR3 DNA reads TGTGCCAGCACCGAGAGATATGCCCGGGGTACGCAGTATTTT. This sequence encodes CASTERYARGTQYF.

J is TRBJ2-2 and V is TRBV2; D possibly corresponds to TRBD2 (5 bases). CDR3 length: 15 amino acids. V was cut by 4 bases and J by 2 bases, with 11 bases left in between. Germline V CDR1 and CDR2: SNHLY, FYNNEI. The CDR3 protein is CASSGEGGNTGELFF. CDR3 coding DNA: TGTGCCAGCAGTGGGGAAGGAGGAAACACCGGGGAGCTGTTTTTT.

The rearrangement links TRBV4-1 to TRBJ1-1; D is uncertain. Trimming pared 3 bases from V and 2 bases from J, leaving 4 bases between. This CDR3 is built from 12 residues. Germline CDR1 reads MGHRA; CDR2 reads YSYEKL. The CDR3 region is CASSHGNTEAFF. DNA of the CDR3: TGCGCCAGCAGCCACGGAAACACTGAAGCTTTCTTT.

This clone counts as medium-sized. The rearrangement links TRBV18 to TRBJ1-4; 9 bases match TRBD1. The germline gives CDR1 KGHSH, CDR2 LQKENI. The junction had 5 bases not matched to a gene; V was cut back by 3 bases and J by 6 bases. This CDR3 spans 15 amino acids. The CDR3 is CASSPPTGGDEKLFF. CDR3 sequence (DNA): TGTGCCAGCTCACCTCCGACAGGGGGTGATGAAAAACTGTTTTTT. Drawing the rest from reference TRBV18 and TRBJ1-4, the complete variable domain is NAGVMQNPRHLVRRRGQEARLRCSPMKGHSHVYWYRQLPEEGLKFMVYLQKENIIDESGMPKERFSAEFPKEGPSILRIQQVVRGDSAAYFCASSPPTGGDEKLFFGSGTQLSVL.

This clone was counted a single time. The rearrangement links TRBV5-4 to TRBJ1-6; D is ambiguous. The CDR3 consists of 15 residues. In germline, CDR1 is SGHNT, CDR2 YYREEE (reference sequence). Between the trimmed V and J ends, which lost 1 base and 6 bases, there was a span of 11 bases. For the CDR3, the DNA is TGTGCCAGCAGCTTGTACCCAGGCACTAATTCACCCCTCCACTTT. Residues: CASSLYPGTNSPLHF.

The V call is TRBV2, the J call TRBJ2-5; 10 positions match TRBD1. The V and J ends lost 7 bases and 5 bases, in that order; junction bases with no gene match: 7. Germline loops: CDR1 SNHLY, CDR2 FYNNEI. This CDR3 is 14 amino acids long. DNA for the CDR3: TGTGCCAGCACCGACAGGGGGCGTGAGGAGACCCAGTACTTC. Protein sequence: CASTDRGREETQYF. Looking up the rest from reference TRBV2 and TRBJ2-5 gives the full variable domain: EPEVTQTPSHQVTQMGQEVILRCVPISNHLYFYWYRQILGQKVEFLVSFYNNEISEKSEIFDDQFSVERPDGSNFTLKIRSTKLEDSAMYFCASTDRGREETQYFGPGTRLLVL.

This sequence joins TRBV6-1 and TRBJ2-2; D remains unclear. V gave up 7 bases and J gave up 1 base, with 10 bases separating them. This CDR3 spans 14 amino acids. CDR1 and CDR2 from the germline V gene are MNHNS and SASEGT. CDR3 sequence (DNA): TGTGCCAGCAACCGCCACATGAACACCGGGGAGCTGTTTTTT. This translates into CASNRHMNTGELFF.

The gene calls are TRBV19 and TRBJ2-5; TRBD1 matches 9 bases. This CDR3 has 13 residues. Germline CDR1 LNHDA, CDR2 SQIVND (reference sequence). The J segment lost 5 bases and the V segment lost 3 bases, leaving 1 base of the junction unmatched. In DNA form, the CDR3 reads TGTGCCAGTAGTATTGGACAGGGGGAGACCCAGTACTTC. Translating it yields CASSIGQGETQYF.

The CDR3 sequence is CAVSTAQNEKLFF. CDR3 in DNA: TGTGCCGTCTCGACAGCACAAAATGAAAAACTGTTTTTT. V usage is TRBV7-2 and J usage is TRBJ1-4; tentatively, D is TRBD1 (5 bases). The CDR3 consists of 13 residues. Germline CDR1 reads SGHTA; CDR2 reads FQGNSA. Trimming cost V 11 bases and J 5 bases, with 15 bases left between them.

V is TRBV5-4 and J is TRBJ2-7, with 9 bases aligning to TRBD2. The CDR3 is made up of 17 amino acids. The germline CDR1 and CDR2 sequences are SGHNT and YYREEE (reference sequence). Trimming took 3 bases from V and 2 from J; bases not matched to a gene: 12. CDR3 DNA sequence: TGTGCCAGCAGCTCTGATTACTTGACTAGCGGAACCTACGAGCAGTACTTC. It encodes CASSSDYLTSGTYEQYF. Looking up the rest from reference TRBV5-4 and TRBJ2-7 gives the full variable domain: ETGVTQSPTHLIKTRGQQVTLRCSSQSGHNTVSWYQQALGQGPQFIFQYYREEENGRGNFPPRFSGLQFPNYSSELNVNALELDDSALYLCASSSDYLTSGTYEQYFGPGTRLTVT.

The chain recombines TRBV6-4 with TRBJ1-3; D is uncertain. V shed 3 bases and J shed 0 bases, with 9 bases lying between them. This CDR3 has 15 residues. Looked up from germline, CDR1 is MRHNA and CDR2 is SNTAGT. The CDR3 spells CASSELAGSGNTIYF. CDR3 coding DNA: TGTGCCAGCAGTGAATTAGCAGGCTCTGGAAACACCATATATTTT.